Listed below are T cell receptor beta chains from one sample, sequenced in a study of cytomegalovirus exposure and HLA in healthy donors. The method was immunoSEQ multiplex PCR; TCRdb's version includes in-frame clones alone and lacks a portion of them. The table records approximately 150,000 clones, 88% of them present only once. Sample: PBMCs. These receptors came from a woman aged 40 to 55 in good health and CMV-seronegative. The CDR3 runs from the conserved cysteine through the conserved F or W. The D gene is left open where the match is weak. The size of a clone is reported for some rows only, either as once, few or many, or as a class for expanded clones.

CDR3nt | CDR3aa | v_gene | abundance | d_gene | len | j_gene
TGTGCCAGCAGCCCCACGTGGACTCTACCGACAGGTAACACTGAAGCTTTCTTT | CASSPTWTLPTGNTEAFF | TRBV5-5 | NA | NA | 18 | TRBJ1-1
TGCGCCAGCAGCTTGGGCACTCTAGCGGGAGGGCATACAGATACGCAGTATTTT | CASSLGTLAGGHTDTQYF | TRBV5-1 | NA | TRBD2 | 18 | TRBJ2-3
TGTGCCAGCAGCTTATACGACAGGGCTGGCTACACCTTC | CASSLYDRAGYTF | TRBV7-8 | NA | TRBD1 | 13 | TRBJ1-2
TGTGCCAGCAGCATTATCGGGAGTGAGCAGTTCTTC | CASSIIGSEQFF | TRBV27 | few | NA | 12 | TRBJ2-1
TGTGCCTGGACACCACTTCTTGGACAGCCGTCTGGGGCCAACGTCCTGACTTTC | CAWTPLLGQPSGANVLTF | TRBV30 | few | NA | 18 | TRBJ2-6
TGTGCCAGCAGCCGACTAGCGGGATACAATGAGCAGTTCTTC | CASSRLAGYNEQFF | TRBV7-2 | NA | TRBD2 | 14 | TRBJ2-1
TGTGCCAGCAGGACGACAGCCCATTATGGCTACACCTTC | CASRTTAHYGYTF | TRBV6-5 | NA | NA | 13 | TRBJ1-2
TGTGCCAGCAGCTTATCGACCGGGGAGCTGTTTTTT | CASSLSTGELFF | TRBV7-3 | once | NA | 12 | TRBJ2-2
TGTGCCAGCAACGGTTTGAACACTGAAGCTTTCTTT | CASNGLNTEAFF | TRBV28 | NA | NA | 12 | TRBJ1-1
TGTGCCAGCAAAACGGGACTAGCAGGATACGAGCAGTACTTC | CASKTGLAGYEQYF | TRBV6-5 | NA | TRBD2 | 14 | TRBJ2-7
TGCGCCAGCAGCTCGGGGCCTGGGACAGGGGTATACGAGCAGTACTTC | CASSSGPGTGVYEQYF | TRBV5-1 | NA | TRBD1 | 16 | TRBJ2-7
TGCAGCGTTGAACAGCGAGGGGGCTCTGGAAACACCATATATTTT | CSVEQRGGSGNTIYF | TRBV29-1 | NA | NA | 15 | TRBJ1-3
TGTGCCTGGAGTGCTGTAGGGGCCGGGGAGCTGTTTTTT | CAWSAVGAGELFF | TRBV30 | NA | NA | 13 | TRBJ2-2
TGCGCCAGCAGCTTGGGGGCAGATGTCTATGGCTACACCTTC | CASSLGADVYGYTF | TRBV5-1 | NA | NA | 14 | TRBJ1-2
TGTGCCAGCAGTTTAGTCGGGACAGGGACCTATCAGCCCCAGCATTTT | CASSLVGTGTYQPQHF | TRBV28 | NA | TRBD1 | 16 | TRBJ1-5
TGCGCCAGCAGCTTGGCCGGCCTAGGCGGAGACGAGCAGTACTTC | CASSLAGLGGDEQYF | TRBV5-1 | NA | NA | 15 | TRBJ2-7
TGCGCCAGCAGCTTGGGTCAGGGCGATGGCTACACCTTC | CASSLGQGDGYTF | TRBV5-1 | NA | NA | 13 | TRBJ1-2
TGCGCCAGCAGAGGGCAACAGGTCGATAATTCACCCCTCCACTTT | CASRGQQVDNSPLHF | TRBV5-1 | NA | NA | 15 | TRBJ1-6
TGTGCCAGCAGCTTGGGGACAGTGAACACTGAAGCTTTCTTT | CASSLGTVNTEAFF | TRBV5-4 | NA | NA | 14 | TRBJ1-1
TGTGCCAGCAGGCAAAATAGCGGCGCAGAATATGGCTACACCTTC | CASRQNSGAEYGYTF | TRBV11-2 | NA | NA | 15 | TRBJ1-2
TGTGCCAGCAGTTCCAGGACTAGCGGGAGTAGGGGCACAGATACGCAGTATTTT | CASSSRTSGSRGTDTQYF | TRBV7-3 | NA | TRBD2 | 18 | TRBJ2-3
TGTGCCAGCGTCACGGCGGCTGGCACCGGGGAGCTGTTTTTT | CASVTAAGTGELFF | TRBV7-9 | NA | NA | 14 | TRBJ2-2
TGTGCCAGCAGCGTCGGGCAGGGACAGGCATATATGGGGGGCTACACCTTC | CASSVGQGQAYMGGYTF | TRBV9 | NA | TRBD1 | 17 | TRBJ1-2
TGTGCCAGCAGTATCATCGGAGGAAGTGGTTTCTTT | CASSIIGGSGFF | TRBV9 | NA | NA | 12 | TRBJ1-1
TGCAGCGTTGAAAGAGCCCTGAGCCCCAATGAGCAGTTCTTC | CSVERALSPNEQFF | TRBV29-1 | once | NA | 14 | TRBJ2-1
TGTGCCAGCAGCAGGGACTCGAGCTCCTACAATGAGCAGTTCTTC | CASSRDSSSYNEQFF | TRBV5-4 | NA | NA | 15 | TRBJ2-1
TGTGCCAGCAGCCAAGAGATTCTAGCGGGAGGGCCGAGTGAGCAGTTCTTC | CASSQEILAGGPSEQFF | TRBV4-2 | few | TRBD2 | 17 | TRBJ2-1
TGTGCCAGCAGTTACGACAGGAGCGAGCAGTACTTC | CASSYDRSEQYF | TRBV6-5 | NA | NA | 12 | TRBJ2-7
TGCGCCAGCAGCTTACAGGACTATAATTCACCCCTCCACTTT | CASSLQDYNSPLHF | TRBV5-1 | NA | NA | 14 | TRBJ1-6
TGTGCCAGCCCTAGGGCGGGAGGGAGCACAGATACGCAGTATTTT | CASPRAGGSTDTQYF | TRBV7-2 | NA | TRBD2 | 15 | TRBJ2-3
TGTGCCAGCAGTACAGGTGGGGATACGCAGTATTTT | CASSTGGDTQYF | TRBV6-5 | NA | NA | 12 | TRBJ2-3
TGTGCCAGCAGCTTCTCTGGACAGGGGCGGGGGACCCAGTACTTC | CASSFSGQGRGTQYF | TRBV5-8 | NA | TRBD1 | 15 | TRBJ2-5
TGTGCCATCCCCGGACAGGGTGATTGGCAGCCCCAGCATTTT | CAIPGQGDWQPQHF | TRBV19 | NA | TRBD1 | 14 | TRBJ1-5
TGTGCCAGCAGCTATACCGGGAACACTGAAGCTTTCTTT | CASSYTGNTEAFF | TRBV11-3 | NA | NA | 13 | TRBJ1-1
TGTGCCAGCAGCTTAGCAGGGACAGGAGAGCAGTACTTC | CASSLAGTGEQYF | TRBV7-9 | NA | TRBD1 | 13 | TRBJ2-7
TGTGCCAGCTCACCAGGGACAGACTCTGGAAACACCATATATTTT | CASSPGTDSGNTIYF | TRBV18 | NA | TRBD1 | 15 | TRBJ1-3
TGTGCCAGCTCACCCCCTAGCACAGATACGCAGTATTTT | CASSPPSTDTQYF | TRBV18 | NA | NA | 13 | TRBJ2-3